The TCR beta chain under discussion was sequenced for a study of neurological immune-mediated disorders. In its sample, this clonotype was seen a few times. The CDR3 contains 14 residues. With 2 bases removed from V and 7 bases from J, the gap between germline ends came to 15 bases. Per the germline V gene, CDR1 is SGHRS and CDR2 is YFSETQ. In TCRdb, the 5' RACE reads were re-called with MiXCR into one record per CDR3 protein. This table has more than 45,000 distinct CDR3 sequences, less than 5% appearing once. The sample was PBMCs. The receptor comes from a man aged 50-60 years with multiple sclerosis. The chain combines TRBV5-1 with TRBJ1-1; tentatively, D is TRBD1 (5 bases). CDR3 sequence: CASSFIPGGNEAFF. Here the CDR3 DNA reads TGCGCCAGCAGCTTCATACCGGGGGGGAATGAAGCTTTCTTT.